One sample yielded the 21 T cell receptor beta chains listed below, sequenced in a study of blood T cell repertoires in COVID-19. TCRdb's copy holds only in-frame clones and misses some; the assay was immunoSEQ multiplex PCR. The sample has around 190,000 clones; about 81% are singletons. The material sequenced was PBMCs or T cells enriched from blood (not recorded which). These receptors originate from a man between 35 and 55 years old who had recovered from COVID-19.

The CDR3 nucleotides read TGTGCCACCAGCAGAGATACCCCGTCCCGGGGAGGTAGCGGCTACACCTTC. Residues: CATSRDTPSRGGSGYTF. This chain links TRBV15 with TRBJ1-2; D gene uncertain. Trimming took 0 bases from V and 8 from J, leaving 22 bases between them. Germline assignment: CDR1 LNHNV and CDR2 YYDKDF (reference sequence). The CDR3 is 17 amino acids.

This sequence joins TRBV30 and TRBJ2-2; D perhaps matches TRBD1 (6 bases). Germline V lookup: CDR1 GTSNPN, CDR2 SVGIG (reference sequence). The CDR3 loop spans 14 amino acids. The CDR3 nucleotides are TGTGCTTGGCCGGGACACAAGAACACCGGGGAGCTGTTTTTT. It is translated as CAWPGHKNTGELFF.

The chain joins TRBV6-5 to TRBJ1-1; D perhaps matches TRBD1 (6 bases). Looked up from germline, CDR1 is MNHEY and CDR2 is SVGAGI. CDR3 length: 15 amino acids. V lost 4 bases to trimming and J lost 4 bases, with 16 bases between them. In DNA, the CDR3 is TGTGCCAGCAGTTCAACACAGGGCAGGAGCACTGAAGCTTTCTTT. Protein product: CASSSTQGRSTEAFF.

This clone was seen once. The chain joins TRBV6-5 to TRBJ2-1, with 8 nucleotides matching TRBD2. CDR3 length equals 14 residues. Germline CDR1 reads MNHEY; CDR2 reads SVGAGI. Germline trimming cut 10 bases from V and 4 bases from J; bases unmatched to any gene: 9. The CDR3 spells CATSGGERYNEQFF. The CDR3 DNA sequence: TGTGCCACTTCCGGGGGGGAAAGATACAATGAGCAGTTCTTC.

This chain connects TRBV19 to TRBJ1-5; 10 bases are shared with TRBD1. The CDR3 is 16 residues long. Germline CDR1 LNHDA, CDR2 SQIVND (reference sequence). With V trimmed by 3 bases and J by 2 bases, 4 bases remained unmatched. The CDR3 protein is CASSIRQGAGNQPQHF. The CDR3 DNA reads TGTGCCAGTAGTATCAGACAGGGGGCGGGCAATCAGCCCCAGCATTTT.

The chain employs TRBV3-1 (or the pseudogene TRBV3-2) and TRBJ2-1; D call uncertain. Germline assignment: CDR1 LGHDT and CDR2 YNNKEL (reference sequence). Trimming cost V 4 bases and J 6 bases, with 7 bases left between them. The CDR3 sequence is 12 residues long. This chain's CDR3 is CASSPSRNEQFF. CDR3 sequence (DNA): TGTGCCAGCAGCCCCTCCCGCAATGAGCAGTTCTTC.

CDR3 nucleotides: TGCGCCAGCAGCCTCTGGGGGGGAGGGGCAGGCGAGCAGTTCTTC. Translated, it gives CASSLWGGGAGEQFF. The genes are TRBV4-1 and TRBJ2-1; 7 bases are a match to TRBD2. The CDR3 runs 15 residues. The trim removed 4 bases at V and 10 bases at J, leaving 13 bases unmatched. CDR1 and CDR2 (germline): MGHRA, YSYEKL.

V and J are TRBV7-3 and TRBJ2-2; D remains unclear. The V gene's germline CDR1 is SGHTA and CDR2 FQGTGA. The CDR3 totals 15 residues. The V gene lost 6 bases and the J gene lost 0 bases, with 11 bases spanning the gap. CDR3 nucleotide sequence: TGTGCCAGCAGTCGCCTACCGGCGAACACCGGGGAGCTGTTTTTT. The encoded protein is CASSRLPANTGELFF.

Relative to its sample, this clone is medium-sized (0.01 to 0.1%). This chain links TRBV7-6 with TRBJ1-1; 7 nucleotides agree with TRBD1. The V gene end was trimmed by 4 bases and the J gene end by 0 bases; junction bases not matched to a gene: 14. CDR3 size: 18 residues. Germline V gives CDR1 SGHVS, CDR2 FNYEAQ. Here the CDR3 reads CASSSLPGQNILNTEAFF. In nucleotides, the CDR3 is TGTGCCAGCAGCTCACTCCCGGGACAGAATATATTGAACACTGAAGCTTTCTTT.

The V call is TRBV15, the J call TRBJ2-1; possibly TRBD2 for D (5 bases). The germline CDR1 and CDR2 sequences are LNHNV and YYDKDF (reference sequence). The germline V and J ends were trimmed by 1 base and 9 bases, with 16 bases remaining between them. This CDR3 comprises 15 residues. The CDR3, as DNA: TGTGCCACCAGCAGAGGCAGCGCGAAAGAGGGTGAGCAGTTCTTC. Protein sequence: CATSRGSAKEGEQFF.

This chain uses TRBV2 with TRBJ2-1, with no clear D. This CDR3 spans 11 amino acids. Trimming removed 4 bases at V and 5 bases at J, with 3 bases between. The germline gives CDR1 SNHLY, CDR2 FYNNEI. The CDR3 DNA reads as TGTGCCAGCAGTGGCGACAATGAGCAGTTCTTC. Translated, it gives CASSGDNEQFF.

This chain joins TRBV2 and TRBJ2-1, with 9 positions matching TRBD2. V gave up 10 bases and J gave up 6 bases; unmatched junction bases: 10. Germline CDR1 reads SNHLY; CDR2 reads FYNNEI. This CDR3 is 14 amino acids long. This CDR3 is CATSGLALVNEQFF. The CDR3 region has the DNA TGTGCCACCTCGGGACTAGCATTGGTCAATGAGCAGTTCTTC.

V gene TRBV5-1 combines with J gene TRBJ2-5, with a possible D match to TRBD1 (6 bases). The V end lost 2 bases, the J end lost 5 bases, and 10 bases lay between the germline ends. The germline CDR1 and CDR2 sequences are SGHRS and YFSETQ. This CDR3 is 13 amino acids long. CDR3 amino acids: CASSFRGSETQYF. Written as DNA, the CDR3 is TGCGCCAGCAGCTTCAGGGGTTCGGAGACCCAGTACTTC.

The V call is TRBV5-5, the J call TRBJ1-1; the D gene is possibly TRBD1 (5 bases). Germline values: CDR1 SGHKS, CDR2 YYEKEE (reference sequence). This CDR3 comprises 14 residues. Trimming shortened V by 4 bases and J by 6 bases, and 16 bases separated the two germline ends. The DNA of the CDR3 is TGTGCCAGCAGCCTGTCTCGTTGGGGCGCTGAAGCTTTCTTT. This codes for CASSLSRWGAEAFF.

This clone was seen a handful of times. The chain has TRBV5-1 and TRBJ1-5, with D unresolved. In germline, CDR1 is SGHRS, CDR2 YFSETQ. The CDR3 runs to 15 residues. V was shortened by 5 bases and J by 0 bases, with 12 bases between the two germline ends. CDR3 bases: TGCGCCAGCAGAAAAGACACGAATAGCAATCAGCCCCAGCATTTT. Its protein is CASRKDTNSNQPQHF.

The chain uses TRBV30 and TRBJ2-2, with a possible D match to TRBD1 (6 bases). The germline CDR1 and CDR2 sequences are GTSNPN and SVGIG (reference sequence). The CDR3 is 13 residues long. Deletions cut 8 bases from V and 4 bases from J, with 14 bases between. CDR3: CATTGFRTGELFF. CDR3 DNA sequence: TGTGCCACCACAGGGTTTCGCACCGGGGAGCTGTTTTTT.

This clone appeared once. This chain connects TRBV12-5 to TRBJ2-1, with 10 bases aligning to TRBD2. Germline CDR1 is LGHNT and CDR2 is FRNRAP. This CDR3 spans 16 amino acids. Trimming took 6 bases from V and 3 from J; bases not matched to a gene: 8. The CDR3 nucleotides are TGTGCTAGTGGATCGGCCGGGACTAGCGTCTACAATGAGCAGTTCTTC. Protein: CASGSAGTSVYNEQFF.

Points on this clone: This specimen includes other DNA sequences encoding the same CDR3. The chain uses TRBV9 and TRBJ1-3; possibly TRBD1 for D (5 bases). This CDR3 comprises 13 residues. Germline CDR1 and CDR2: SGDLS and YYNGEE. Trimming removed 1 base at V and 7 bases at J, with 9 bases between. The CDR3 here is CASSVLTGNTIYF. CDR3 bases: TGTGCCAGCAGCGTACTTACAGGCAACACCATATATTTT.

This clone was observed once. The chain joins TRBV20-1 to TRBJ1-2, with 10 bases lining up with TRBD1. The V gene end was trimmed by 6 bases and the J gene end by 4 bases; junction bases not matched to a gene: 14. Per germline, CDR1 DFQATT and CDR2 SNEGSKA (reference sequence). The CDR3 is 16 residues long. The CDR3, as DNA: TGCAGTGCCAGTCCCGGGACAGGGGCGCGGTCCTATGGCTACACCTTC. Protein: CSASPGTGARSYGYTF.

CDR3 in DNA: TGTGCCAGCTCGGACAGCTCCTATAATTCACCCCTCCACTTT. Its translation: CASSDSSYNSPLHF. The J gene is TRBJ1-6, the V gene TRBV18, with D possibly being TRBD1 (6 bases). The germline V and J ends were trimmed by 6 bases and 0 bases, with 6 bases remaining between them. The CDR3 spans 14 residues. CDR1 and CDR2 (germline): KGHSH, LQKENI. Full variable domain (outside the CDR3, taken from reference TRBV18 and TRBJ1-6): NAGVMQNPRHLVRRRGQEARLRCSPMKGHSHVYWYRQLPEEGLKFMVYLQKENIIDESGMPKERFSAEFPKEGPSILRIQQVVRGDSAAYFCASSDSSYNSPLHFGNGTRLTVT.

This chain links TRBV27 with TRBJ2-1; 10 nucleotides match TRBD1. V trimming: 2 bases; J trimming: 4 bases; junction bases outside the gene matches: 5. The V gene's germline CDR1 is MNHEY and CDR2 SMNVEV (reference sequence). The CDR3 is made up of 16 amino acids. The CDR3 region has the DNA TGTGCCAGCAGTTTAAGTCGGGACAGGGGTTACAATGAGCAGTTCTTC. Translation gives CASSLSRDRGYNEQFF.